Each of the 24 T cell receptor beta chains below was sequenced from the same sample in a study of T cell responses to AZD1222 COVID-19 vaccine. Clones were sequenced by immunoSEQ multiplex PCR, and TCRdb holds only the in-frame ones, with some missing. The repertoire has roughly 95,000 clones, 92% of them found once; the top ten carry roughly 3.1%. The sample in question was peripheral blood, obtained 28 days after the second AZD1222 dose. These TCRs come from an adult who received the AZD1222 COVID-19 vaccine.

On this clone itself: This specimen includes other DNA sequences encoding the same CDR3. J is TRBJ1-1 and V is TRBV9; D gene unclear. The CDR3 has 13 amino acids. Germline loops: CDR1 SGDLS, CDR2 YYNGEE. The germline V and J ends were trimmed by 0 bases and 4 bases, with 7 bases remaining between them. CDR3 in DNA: TGTGCCAGCAGCGTAGGTGGCAGCACTGAAGCTTTCTTT. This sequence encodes CASSVGGSTEAFF. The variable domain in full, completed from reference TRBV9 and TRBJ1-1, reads DSGVTQTPKHLITATGQRVTLRCSPRSGDLSVYWYQQSLDQGLQFLIQYYNGEERAKGNILERFSAQQFPDLHSELNLSSLELGDSALYFCASSVGGSTEAFFGQGTRLTVV.

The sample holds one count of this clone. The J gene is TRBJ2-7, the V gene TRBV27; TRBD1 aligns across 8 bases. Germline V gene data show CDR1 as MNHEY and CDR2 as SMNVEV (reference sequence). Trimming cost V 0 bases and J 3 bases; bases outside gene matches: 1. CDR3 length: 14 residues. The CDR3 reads CASSLSGTGYEQYF. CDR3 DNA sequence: TGTGCCAGCAGTTTATCCGGGACAGGCTACGAGCAGTACTTC.

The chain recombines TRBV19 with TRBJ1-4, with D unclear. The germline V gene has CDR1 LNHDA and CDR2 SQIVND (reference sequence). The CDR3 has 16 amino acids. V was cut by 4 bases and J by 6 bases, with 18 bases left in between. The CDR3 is CASSTVFEGRDEKLFF. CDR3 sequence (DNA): TGTGCCAGTAGTACCGTTTTCGAGGGAAGGGATGAAAAACTGTTTTTT.

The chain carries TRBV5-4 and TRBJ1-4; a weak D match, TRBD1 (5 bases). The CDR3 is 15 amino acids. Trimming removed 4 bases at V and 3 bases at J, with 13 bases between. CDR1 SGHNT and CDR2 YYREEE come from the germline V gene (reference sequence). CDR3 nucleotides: TGTGCCAGCAGCCTTCAGGGTGCCGCTAATGAAAAACTGTTTTTT. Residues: CASSLQGAANEKLFF.

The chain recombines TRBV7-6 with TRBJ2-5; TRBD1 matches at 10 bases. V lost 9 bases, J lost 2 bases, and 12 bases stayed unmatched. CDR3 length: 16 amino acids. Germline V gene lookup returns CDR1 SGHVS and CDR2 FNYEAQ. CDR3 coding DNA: TGTGCCAGTAACCCCAGACGGGACAGGGGACAAGAGACCCAGTACTTC. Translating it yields CASNPRRDRGQETQYF.

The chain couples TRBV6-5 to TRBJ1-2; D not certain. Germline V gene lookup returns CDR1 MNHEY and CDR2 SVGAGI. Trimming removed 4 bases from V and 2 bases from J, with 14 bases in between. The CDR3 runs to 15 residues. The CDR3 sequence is CASSFAGGDNYGYTF. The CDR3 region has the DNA TGTGCCAGCAGTTTTGCGGGTGGAGACAACTATGGCTACACCTTC.

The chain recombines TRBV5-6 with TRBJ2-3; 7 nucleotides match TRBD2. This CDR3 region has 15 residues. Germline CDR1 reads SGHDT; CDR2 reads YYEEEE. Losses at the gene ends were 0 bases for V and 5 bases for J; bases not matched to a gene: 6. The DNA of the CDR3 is TGTGCCAGCAGCTTGGTGGCGGGGGAAAGAGATACGCAGTATTTT. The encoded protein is CASSLVAGERDTQYF.

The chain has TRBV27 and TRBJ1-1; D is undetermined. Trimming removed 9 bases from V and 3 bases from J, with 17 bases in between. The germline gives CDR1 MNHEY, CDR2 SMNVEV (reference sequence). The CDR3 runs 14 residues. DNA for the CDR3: TGTGCCAGTCACAGAGTTTTCTTGGACACTGAAGCTTTCTTT. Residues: CASHRVFLDTEAFF.

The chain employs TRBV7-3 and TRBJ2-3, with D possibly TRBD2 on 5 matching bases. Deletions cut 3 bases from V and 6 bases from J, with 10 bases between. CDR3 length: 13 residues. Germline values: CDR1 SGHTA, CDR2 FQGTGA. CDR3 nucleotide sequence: TGTGCCAGCAGCTTGATTAGCGCCGATACGCAGTATTTT. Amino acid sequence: CASSLISADTQYF.

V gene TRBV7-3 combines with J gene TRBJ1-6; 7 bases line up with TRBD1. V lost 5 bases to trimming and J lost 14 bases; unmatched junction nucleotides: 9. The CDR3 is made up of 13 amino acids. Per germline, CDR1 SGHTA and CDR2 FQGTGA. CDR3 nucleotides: TGTGCCAGCAGCCTTCAAACAGGGGAGGCCCTCCACTTT. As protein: CASSLQTGEALHF.

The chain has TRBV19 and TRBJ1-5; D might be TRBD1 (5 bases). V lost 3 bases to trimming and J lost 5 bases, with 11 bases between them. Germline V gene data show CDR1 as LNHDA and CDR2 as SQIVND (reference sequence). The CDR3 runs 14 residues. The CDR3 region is CASSIMTAHQPQHF. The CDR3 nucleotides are TGTGCCAGTAGTATTATGACAGCGCATCAGCCCCAGCATTTT.

This chain's CDR3 is CASSRIQGTGRNEQFF. The CDR3 DNA follows: TGTGCCAGCAGTCGCATCCAGGGGACAGGGCGCAATGAGCAGTTCTTC. The chain has TRBV6-2 or TRBV6-3 and TRBJ2-1, with 9 bases that match TRBD1. V shed 5 bases, J shed 6 bases, and the junction held 11 bases outside the gene matches. The V gene's germline CDR1 is MNHEY and CDR2 SVGEGT. This CDR3 spans 16 amino acids.

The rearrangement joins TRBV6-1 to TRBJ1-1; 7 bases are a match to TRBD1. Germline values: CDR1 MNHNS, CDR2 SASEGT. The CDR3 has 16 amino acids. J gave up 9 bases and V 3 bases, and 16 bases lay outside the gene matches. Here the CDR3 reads CASSDPGQKPPLKAFF. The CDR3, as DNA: TGTGCCAGCAGTGACCCGGGACAGAAACCCCCTTTGAAAGCTTTCTTT.

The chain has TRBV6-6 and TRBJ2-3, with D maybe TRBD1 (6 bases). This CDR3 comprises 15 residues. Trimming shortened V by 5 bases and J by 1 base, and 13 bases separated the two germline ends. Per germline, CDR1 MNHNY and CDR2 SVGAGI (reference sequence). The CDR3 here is CASSVGARGTDTQYF. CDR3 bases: TGTGCCAGCAGTGTGGGGGCGCGGGGCACAGATACGCAGTATTTT.

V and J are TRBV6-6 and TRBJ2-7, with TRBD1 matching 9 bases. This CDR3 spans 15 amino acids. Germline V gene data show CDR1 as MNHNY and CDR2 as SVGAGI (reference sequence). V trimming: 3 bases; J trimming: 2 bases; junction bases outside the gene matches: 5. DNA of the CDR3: TGTGCCAGCAGTTATCCCGGGACAGGGACCTACGAGCAGTACTTC. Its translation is CASSYPGTGTYEQYF.

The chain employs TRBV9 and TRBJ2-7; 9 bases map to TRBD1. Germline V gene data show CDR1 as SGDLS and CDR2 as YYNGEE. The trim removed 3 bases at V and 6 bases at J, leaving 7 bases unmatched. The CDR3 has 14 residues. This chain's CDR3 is CASSAGDRESEQYF. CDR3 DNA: TGTGCCAGCAGCGCCGGGGACAGGGAATCCGAGCAGTACTTC.

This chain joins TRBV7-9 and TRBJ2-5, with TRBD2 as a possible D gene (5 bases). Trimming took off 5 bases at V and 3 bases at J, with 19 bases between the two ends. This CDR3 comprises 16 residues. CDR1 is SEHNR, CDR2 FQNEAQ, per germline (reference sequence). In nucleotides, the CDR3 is TGTGCCAGCAGCCCGCTTGGCCGGGGTCATAAAGAGACCCAGTACTTC. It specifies CASSPLGRGHKETQYF.

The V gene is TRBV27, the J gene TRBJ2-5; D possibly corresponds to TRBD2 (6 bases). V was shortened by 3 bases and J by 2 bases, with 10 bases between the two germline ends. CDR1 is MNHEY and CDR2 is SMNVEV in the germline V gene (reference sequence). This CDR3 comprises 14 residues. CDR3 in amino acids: CASSLGTVQETQYF. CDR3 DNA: TGTGCCAGCAGTTTGGGGACTGTGCAAGAGACCCAGTACTTC.

CDR3: CASSPTDRGVGYTF. The CDR3 DNA follows: TGTGCCAGCAGCCCCACGGACAGGGGCGTCGGCTACACCTTC. The chain recombines TRBV9 with TRBJ1-2, with TRBD1 matching 9 bases. The J segment lost 8 bases and the V segment lost 4 bases, leaving 9 bases of the junction unmatched. The germline V gene has CDR1 SGDLS and CDR2 YYNGEE. This CDR3 comprises 14 residues.

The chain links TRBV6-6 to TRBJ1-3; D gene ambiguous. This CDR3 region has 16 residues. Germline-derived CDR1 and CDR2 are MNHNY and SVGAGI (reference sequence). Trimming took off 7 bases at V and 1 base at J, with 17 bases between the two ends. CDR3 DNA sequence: TGTGCCAGCACCCCGGAGGGTTATCAATCTGGAAACACCATATATTTT. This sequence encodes CASTPEGYQSGNTIYF.

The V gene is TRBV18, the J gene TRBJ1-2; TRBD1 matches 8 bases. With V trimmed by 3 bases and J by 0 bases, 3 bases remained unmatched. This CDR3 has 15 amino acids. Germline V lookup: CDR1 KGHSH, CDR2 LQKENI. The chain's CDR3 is CASSPRTGTNYGYTF. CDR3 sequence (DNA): TGTGCCAGCTCACCCCGGACAGGGACTAACTATGGCTACACCTTC. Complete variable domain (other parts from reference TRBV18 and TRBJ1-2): NAGVMQNPRHLVRRRGQEARLRCSPMKGHSHVYWYRQLPEEGLKFMVYLQKENIIDESGMPKERFSAEFPKEGPSILRIQQVVRGDSAAYFCASSPRTGTNYGYTFGSGTRLTVV.

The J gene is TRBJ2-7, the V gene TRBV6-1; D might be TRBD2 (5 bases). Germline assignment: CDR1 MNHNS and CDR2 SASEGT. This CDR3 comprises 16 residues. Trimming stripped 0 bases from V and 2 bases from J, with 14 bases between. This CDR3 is CASSEASGVPTYEQYF. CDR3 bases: TGTGCCAGCAGTGAAGCTTCCGGGGTGCCAACCTACGAGCAGTACTTC.

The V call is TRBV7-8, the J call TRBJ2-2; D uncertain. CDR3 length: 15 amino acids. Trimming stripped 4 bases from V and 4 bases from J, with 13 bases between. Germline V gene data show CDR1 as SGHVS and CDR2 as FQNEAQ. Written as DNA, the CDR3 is TGTGCCAGCAGCTACTCTGAGGAGAGCACCGGGGAGCTGTTTTTT. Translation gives CASSYSEESTGELFF.

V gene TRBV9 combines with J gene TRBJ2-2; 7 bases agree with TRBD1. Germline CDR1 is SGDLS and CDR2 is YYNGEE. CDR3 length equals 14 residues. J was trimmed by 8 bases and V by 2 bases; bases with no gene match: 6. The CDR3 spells CASSVGTDPGELFF. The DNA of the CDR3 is TGTGCCAGCAGCGTGGGGACAGATCCGGGGGAGCTGTTTTTT.